The rows below give T cell receptor beta chains drawn from one sample of a study of control samples from healthy donors and cancer patients. The protocol was immunoSEQ multiplex PCR, while the TCRdb copy is restricted to in-frame clones and leaves out a portion. This sample has about 120,000 clones, with around nine tenths found just once. Sequencing was done on a sample of blood. These receptors came from a man aged 30-40 years in good health. Each CDR3 is given with its conserved first and last residue. Each record gives: D gene, J gene, clone size, V gene, CDR3 DNA, CDR3 protein. The D gene is left open where the match is weak. Some rows mark clone size as missing; the rest say once, few, many or name a class of expanded clone.

D gene: TRBD1
J gene: TRBJ1-3
clone size: .
V gene: TRBV10-3
CDR3 DNA: TGTGCCATCAGTGAGCCGGGACAGGCAGGTGGAAACACCATATATTTT
CDR3 protein: CAISEPGQAGGNTIYF

D gene: .
J gene: TRBJ1-1
clone size: .
V gene: TRBV14
CDR3 DNA: TGTGCCAGCAGCCAAGATCGGATAGGGTTGGAAGCTTTCTTT
CDR3 protein: CASSQDRIGLEAFF

D gene: .
J gene: TRBJ2-7
clone size: .
V gene: TRBV19
CDR3 DNA: TGTGCCAGTAGTTTCAGGGAAGGTCGGTCCTACGAGCAGTACTTC
CDR3 protein: CASSFREGRSYEQYF

D gene: .
J gene: TRBJ2-1
clone size: .
V gene: TRBV7-3
CDR3 DNA: TGTGCCAGCATGAAAGACTCCTACAATGAGCAGTTCTTC
CDR3 protein: CASMKDSYNEQFF

D gene: .
J gene: TRBJ2-1
clone size: .
V gene: TRBV6-5
CDR3 DNA: TGTGCCAGCAGTTACTCAGGGGACCCATACAATGAGCAGTTCTTC
CDR3 protein: CASSYSGDPYNEQFF

D gene: .
J gene: TRBJ2-3
clone size: .
V gene: TRBV7-3
CDR3 DNA: TGTGCCAGCAGCCCCGGAGGAGCCAACACAGATACGCAGTATTTT
CDR3 protein: CASSPGGANTDTQYF

D gene: TRBD1
J gene: TRBJ1-6
clone size: .
V gene: TRBV19
CDR3 DNA: TGTGCCAGTAGTACCGGCGGACAGGTTTCTATTACCCTCCACTTT
CDR3 protein: CASSTGGQVSITLHF

D gene: .
J gene: TRBJ1-1
clone size: few
V gene: TRBV30
CDR3 DNA: TGTGCCTGGAACGAACGAAACACTGAAGCTTTCTTT
CDR3 protein: CAWNERNTEAFF

D gene: .
J gene: TRBJ1-5
clone size: .
V gene: TRBV2
CDR3 DNA: TGTGCCAGCAGTGAAGCGTCAGGACGTTCTGGAAGCAATCAGCCCCAGCATTTT
CDR3 protein: CASSEASGRSGSNQPQHF

D gene: .
J gene: TRBJ2-2
clone size: once
V gene: TRBV6-4
CDR3 DNA: TGTGCCAGCAGTGACCAAGCCGGGGAGCTGTTTTTT
CDR3 protein: CASSDQAGELFF

D gene: .
J gene: TRBJ2-1
clone size: .
V gene: TRBV20-1
CDR3 DNA: TGCAGTGCTAGTAAGGGGAGCTCCTACAATGAGCAGTTCTTC
CDR3 protein: CSASKGSSYNEQFF

D gene: TRBD2
J gene: TRBJ2-2
clone size: medium-sized
V gene: TRBV9
CDR3 DNA: TGTGCCAGCAGCCCCCCCGGACTAGTAACCGGGGAGCTGTTTTTT
CDR3 protein: CASSPPGLVTGELFF

D gene: .
J gene: TRBJ1-1
clone size: once
V gene: TRBV7-3
CDR3 DNA: TGTGCCAGCAGCTCCCAGGGCGTGAACACTGAAGCTTTCTTT
CDR3 protein: CASSSQGVNTEAFF

D gene: TRBD1
J gene: TRBJ1-4
clone size: .
V gene: TRBV27
CDR3 DNA: TGTGCCAGCAGCCTGGACAGGAGGTCTAATGAAAAACTGTTTTTT
CDR3 protein: CASSLDRRSNEKLFF

D gene: .
J gene: TRBJ1-1
clone size: .
V gene: TRBV7-9
CDR3 DNA: TGTGCCAGCAGCCGTACAGGGAATGAAGCTTTCTTT
CDR3 protein: CASSRTGNEAFF

D gene: .
J gene: TRBJ1-2
clone size: .
V gene: TRBV5-8
CDR3 DNA: TGTGCCAGCAGCTTGAAGGGACCGACCCTATATGGCTACACCTTC
CDR3 protein: CASSLKGPTLYGYTF

D gene: TRBD1
J gene: TRBJ1-2
clone size: .
V gene: TRBV29-1
CDR3 DNA: TGCAGCGTTTCGGACAGGACCTATGGCTACACCTTC
CDR3 protein: CSVSDRTYGYTF

D gene: .
J gene: TRBJ2-7
clone size: .
V gene: TRBV4-2
CDR3 DNA: TGTGCCAGCAGCGTACAGGGCCAGGGGGAGCAGTACTTC
CDR3 protein: CASSVQGQGEQYF